Listed here is a single TCR beta chain. This record comes from a study of T cell responses to AZD1222 COVID-19 vaccine. The germline gives CDR1 SNHLY, CDR2 FYNNEI. The CDR3 has 14 amino acids. Deletions cut 2 bases from V and 3 bases from J, with 11 bases between. Clones were sequenced by immunoSEQ multiplex PCR, and TCRdb holds only the in-frame ones, with some missing. The table has around 120,000 clones, over 80% seen once. Sequenced here: peripheral blood, sampled on day 0 of AZD1222 vaccination. The source is an adult in good health. This rearrangement joins TRBV2 to TRBJ2-7; a possible D gene is TRBD1 (6 bases). The CDR3 spells CASSELGQNYEQYF. The CDR3 region has the DNA TGTGCCAGCAGTGAATTAGGACAGAACTACGAGCAGTACTTC.